Listed below are T cell receptor beta chains from one sample, sequenced in a study of blood T cell repertoires in COVID-19. Method: immunoSEQ multiplex PCR; TCRdb's copy keeps in-frame clones and lacks some. The table lists hundreds of thousands of clones, roughly 91% of them singletons. The sample consisted of peripheral blood. The source is a woman in her twenties or thirties with COVID-19, enrolled during active disease. The conserved cysteine and the conserved F or W are not part of the CDR3 here. Clone sizes are given selectively: once, few, many, or a class where the clone is expanded.

v_gene: TRBV15
abundance: NA
j_gene: TRBJ2-7
CDR3aa: ATSRDLVRLAGGSEQY

v_gene: TRBV5-4
abundance: NA
j_gene: TRBJ2-7
CDR3aa: ASSLGGTGVLWEQY

v_gene: TRBV7-9
abundance: NA
j_gene: TRBJ1-1
CDR3aa: ASRPPHRATNTEAF

v_gene: TRBV10-3
abundance: NA
j_gene: TRBJ1-3
CDR3aa: AIKGGGDGNTIY

v_gene: TRBV13
abundance: NA
j_gene: TRBJ1-2
CDR3aa: ASSPGQGLNGYT

v_gene: TRBV3-1/TRBV3-2
abundance: NA
j_gene: TRBJ1-1
CDR3aa: ASRGGTEAF

v_gene: TRBV19
abundance: NA
j_gene: TRBJ1-1
CDR3aa: ATLGGPTEAF

v_gene: TRBV3-1/TRBV3-2
abundance: NA
j_gene: TRBJ2-5
CDR3aa: ASIGSSGGAGETQY

v_gene: TRBV6-5
abundance: NA
j_gene: TRBJ2-5
CDR3aa: ASQRETQY

v_gene: TRBV27
abundance: NA
j_gene: TRBJ2-7
CDR3aa: ASGPGQGYEQY

v_gene: TRBV6-5
abundance: NA
j_gene: TRBJ2-7
CDR3aa: ASSLGGGQY

v_gene: TRBV24-1
abundance: NA
j_gene: TRBJ2-1
CDR3aa: ATSDGGGPYEQF

v_gene: TRBV5-1
abundance: NA
j_gene: TRBJ1-1
CDR3aa: ASSLTGPHTEAF

v_gene: TRBV7-4
abundance: NA
j_gene: TRBJ2-7
CDR3aa: ASPDRGRFYEQY

v_gene: TRBV5-1
abundance: NA
j_gene: TRBJ2-1
CDR3aa: ASSRGSSGAYNEQF

v_gene: TRBV27
abundance: NA
j_gene: TRBJ1-2
CDR3aa: ASTLMGGRGGGYT

v_gene: TRBV5-6
abundance: NA
j_gene: TRBJ1-1
CDR3aa: ASKAGTEAF

v_gene: TRBV3-1/TRBV3-2
abundance: NA
j_gene: TRBJ1-5
CDR3aa: ASSQDGQGGNQPQH

v_gene: TRBV5-1
abundance: NA
j_gene: TRBJ1-3
CDR3aa: ASSLVGTEPSGNTIY

v_gene: TRBV10-3
abundance: NA
j_gene: TRBJ2-7
CDR3aa: AIGQGSDEQY

v_gene: TRBV2
abundance: NA
j_gene: TRBJ1-2
CDR3aa: ASQDRGKKGYT

v_gene: TRBV27
abundance: NA
j_gene: TRBJ1-1
CDR3aa: ASSLLGAREAF

v_gene: TRBV21-1
abundance: NA
j_gene: TRBJ1-5
CDR3aa: ASSSKLQGYVQPQH

v_gene: TRBV13
abundance: once
j_gene: TRBJ1-2
CDR3aa: ASTMTGDYGYT

v_gene: TRBV4-1
abundance: NA
j_gene: TRBJ1-4
CDR3aa: ASSPIIGQGNEKLF

v_gene: TRBV5-1
abundance: NA
j_gene: TRBJ1-1
CDR3aa: ASSQPRQGKNTEAF

v_gene: TRBV3-1/TRBV3-2
abundance: NA
j_gene: TRBJ1-1
CDR3aa: ASSQRQGEGAF

v_gene: TRBV11-3
abundance: NA
j_gene: TRBJ2-7
CDR3aa: ATTGRTTYPYEQY

v_gene: TRBV19
abundance: NA
j_gene: TRBJ2-2
CDR3aa: ASSADRGRLRGELF